Each of the 2 T cell receptor beta chains below was sequenced from the same sample in a study of T cells in Graves' hyperthyroidism and ophthalmopathy. Template material for amplifying TCR beta CDR3 regions consisted of RNA transcripts. Using the HTBI primer set, a first-round RT-PCR was run on the TCR CDR3. From the multiplex PCR reads, TCRdb called clonotypes with MiXCR, one entry per CDR3 protein. The sample consists of approximately 610,000 distinct CDR3 sequences, 14% to 15% of them appearing once. The sequenced sample was blood. These receptors were obtained from a woman aged 40 to 55 with Graves' ophthalmopathy.

This clonotype was seen many times. The CDR3 sequence is CSVQPIGQGYGYTF. In DNA form, the CDR3 reads TGCAGCGTTCAACCCATCGGACAGGGCTATGGCTACACCTTC. The genes are TRBV29-1 and TRBJ1-2; 8 bases are a match to TRBD1. This CDR3 region has 14 residues. Germline loops: CDR1 SQVTM, CDR2 ANQGSEA. The J segment lost 4 bases and the V segment lost 5 bases, leaving 9 bases of the junction unmatched.

This clonotype was counted ten times or more. This sequence joins TRBV5-1 and TRBJ2-4; D gene unclear. Trimming removed 4 bases from V and 0 bases from J, with 11 bases in between. Per the germline V gene, CDR1 is SGHRS and CDR2 is YFSETQ. CDR3 length: 15 residues. CDR3 nucleotide sequence: TGCGCCAGCAGCCTCCCGGAAATAGCCAAAAACATTCAGTACTTC. Its protein is CASSLPEIAKNIQYF.